Below, 14 T cell receptor beta chains from the same sample are listed, as sequenced in a study of T-cell memory formation after mild COVID-19. TCRdb called the 5' RACE reads again in MiXCR, with one record for every CDR3 protein. Of around 180,000 distinct CDR3 sequences listed, roughly 17% were seen once; the top ten hold about 2%. The specimen sequenced was PBMCs or a T cell subset sorted from them (not recorded which). The receptors stem from an adult woman who had mild COVID-19 (a few samples of this study predate the infection). Cell type and time point are not known.

This clonotype turned up a few times. CDR3 region: CSASASGVMNEQFF. CDR3 DNA: TGCAGTGCTAGTGCTAGCGGGGTCATGAATGAGCAGTTCTTC. The rearrangement uses TRBV20-1 and TRBJ2-1, with TRBD2 identical over 9 bases. This CDR3 region has 14 residues. Germline values: CDR1 DFQATT, CDR2 SNEGSKA (reference sequence). V shed 3 bases and J 7 bases; nucleotides not matched to a gene: 7.

This clonotype was seen only a few times. This chain uses TRBV5-5 with TRBJ2-7; D remains unclear. V dropped 2 bases and J dropped 5 bases, with 11 bases sitting between them. The CDR3 consists of 13 residues. Germline V lookup: CDR1 SGHKS, CDR2 YYEKEE (reference sequence). CDR3 loop: CASSFTDRNEQYF. CDR3 in DNA: TGTGCCAGCAGCTTTACAGACCGGAACGAGCAGTACTTC.

This clonotype was seen more than once but under ten times. V is TRBV29-1 and J is TRBJ2-2; TRBD2 might be the D (5 bases). The CDR3 runs 15 residues. The germline gives CDR1 SQVTM, CDR2 ANQGSEA. Trimming removed 2 bases from V and 4 bases from J, with 14 bases in between. The CDR3 nucleotides read TGCAGCGTTGAAAGGGCAGGCGGGCGCACCGGGGAGCTGTTTTTT. Translation gives CSVERAGGRTGELFF.

The chain links TRBV19 to TRBJ1-5, with D possibly TRBD1 on 6 matching bases. CDR3 length: 15 residues. V lost 8 bases and J lost 2, with 16 bases in between. Germline V gene data show CDR1 as LNHDA and CDR2 as SQIVND (reference sequence). The CDR3 loop reads CASLIQGTGNQPQHF. In nucleotides, the CDR3 is TGTGCCAGTCTAATACAGGGTACGGGCAATCAGCCCCAGCATTTT.

This clonotype was picked up a small number of times. The rearrangement links TRBV20-1 to TRBJ2-4; tentatively, D is TRBD2 (6 bases). V was shortened by 0 bases and J by 3 bases, with 18 bases between the two germline ends. The CDR3 length is 17 residues. Per germline, CDR1 DFQATT and CDR2 SNEGSKA (reference sequence). The CDR3 DNA sequence: TGCAGTGCTAGAGATCTTGTAGCGGTCGTAGGCAAAAACATTCAGTACTTC. This encodes CSARDLVAVVGKNIQYF.

This clonotype was seen a few times. This chain connects TRBV25-1 to TRBJ2-7; D not certain. This CDR3 spans 12 amino acids. V lost 6 bases to trimming and J lost 3 bases, with 9 bases between them. CDR1 is MGHDK, CDR2 SYGVNS, per germline. CDR3 protein: CASSRWDYEQYF. The DNA of the CDR3 is TGTGCCAGCAGCCGGTGGGACTACGAGCAGTACTTC.

The CDR3 coding sequence is TGTGCCAGCAGCCCGAGTTGGGGGAACACTGAAGCTTTCTTT. As protein: CASSPSWGNTEAFF. V is TRBV3-1 and J is TRBJ1-1; D ambiguous. The CDR3 sequence is 14 residues long. V lost 4 bases to trimming and J lost 1 base, with 10 bases between them. CDR1 and CDR2 (germline): LGHDT, YNNKEL (reference sequence).

The table lists this clonotype with a few counts. This chain joins TRBV7-9 and TRBJ2-5; TRBD1 matches 7 bases. The CDR3 extends over 16 amino acids. Unmatched junction bases numbered 9, after V lost 4 bases and J lost 1 base. The germline CDR1 and CDR2 sequences are SEHNR and FQNEAQ (reference sequence). CDR3 protein: CASSSTGDRVQETQYF. DNA for the CDR3: TGTGCCAGCAGCTCCACAGGAGACAGGGTCCAAGAGACCCAGTACTTC.

This clonotype showed up many times. V and J are TRBV12-3 or TRBV12-4 and TRBJ2-3; D call uncertain. CDR3 length: 13 amino acids. The V gene lost 3 bases and the J gene lost 3 bases, with 7 bases spanning the gap. CDR3 DNA sequence: TGTGCCAGCAGTTTTAGTTTAACAGATACGCAGTATTTT. The encoded protein is CASSFSLTDTQYF.

This clonotype was seen more than once but under ten times. The rearrangement links TRBV7-2 to TRBJ2-1, with a possible D match to TRBD1 (6 bases). Between the trimmed V and J ends, which lost 2 bases and 3 bases, there was a span of 26 bases. Germline V lookup: CDR1 SGHTA, CDR2 FQGNSA. The CDR3 spans 20 residues. This chain's CDR3 is CASSLFTTGRSTRDYNEQFF. As DNA, the CDR3 is TGTGCCAGCAGCTTATTTACGACAGGCCGCTCGACCCGCGACTACAATGAGCAGTTCTTC. Supplemented by reference TRBV7-2 and TRBJ2-1, the full variable domain reads GAGVSQSPSNKVTEKGKDVELRCDPISGHTALYWYRQSLGQGLEFLIYFQGNSAPDKSGLPSDRFSAERTGGSVSTLTIQRTQQEDSAVYLCASSLFTTGRSTRDYNEQFFGPGTRLTVL.

This clonotype was seen more than once but under ten times. V usage is TRBV20-1 and J usage is TRBJ2-1; 8 bases line up with TRBD2. From germline, CDR1 is DFQATT and CDR2 SNEGSKA (reference sequence). This CDR3 comprises 15 residues. Unmatched junction bases numbered 11, after V lost 2 bases and J lost 8 bases. The chain's CDR3 is CSARPGLAHFHEQFF. CDR3 bases: TGCAGTGCTAGACCCGGACTAGCACATTTCCATGAGCAGTTCTTC.

The chain has TRBV12-3 or TRBV12-4 and TRBJ1-2; D might be TRBD1 (6 bases). The CDR3 is 16 amino acids. V was clipped by 1 base and J by 4 bases, with 16 bases between them. CDR3 residues: CASSLGGGPRGYGYTF. DNA for the CDR3: TGTGCCAGCAGTTTAGGTGGGGGGCCCAGGGGCTATGGCTACACCTTC.

The chain has TRBV19 and TRBJ1-1; 7 bases agree with TRBD1. Per germline, CDR1 LNHDA and CDR2 SQIVND (reference sequence). There are 14 residues in the CDR3. The V and J ends lost 7 bases and 2 bases, in that order; junction bases with no gene match: 7. DNA of the CDR3: TGTGCCAGTAACAGAGGAGGGGGCAACACTGAAGCTTTCTTT. This sequence encodes CASNRGGGNTEAFF.

The chain recombines TRBV7-9 with TRBJ2-1; 9 positions agree with TRBD2. CDR3 length: 16 amino acids. The junction had 10 bases not matched to a gene; V was cut back by 5 bases and J by 5 bases. The germline CDR1 and CDR2 sequences are SEHNR and FQNEAQ (reference sequence). The CDR3 nucleotides read TGTGCCAGCAGCCTTAGCGGGAGAATCTGGGACAATGAGCAGTTCTTC. Protein: CASSLSGRIWDNEQFF.